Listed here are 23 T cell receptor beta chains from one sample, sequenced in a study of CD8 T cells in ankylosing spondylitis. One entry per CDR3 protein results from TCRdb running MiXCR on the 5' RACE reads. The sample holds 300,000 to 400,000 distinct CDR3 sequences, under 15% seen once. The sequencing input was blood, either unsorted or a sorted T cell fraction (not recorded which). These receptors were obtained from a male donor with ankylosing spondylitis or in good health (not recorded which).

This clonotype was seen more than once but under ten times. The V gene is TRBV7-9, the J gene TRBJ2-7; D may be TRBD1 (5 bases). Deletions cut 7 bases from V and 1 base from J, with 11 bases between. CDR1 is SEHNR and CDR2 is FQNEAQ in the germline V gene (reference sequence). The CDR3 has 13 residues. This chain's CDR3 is CASKQVQSYEQYF. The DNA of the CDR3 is TGTGCCAGCAAACAGGTTCAGTCCTACGAGCAGTACTTC.

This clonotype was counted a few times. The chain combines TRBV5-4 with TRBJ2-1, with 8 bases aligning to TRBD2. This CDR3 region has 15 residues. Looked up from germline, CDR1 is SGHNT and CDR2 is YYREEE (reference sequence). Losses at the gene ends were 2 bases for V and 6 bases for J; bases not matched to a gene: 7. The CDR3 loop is CASSFVVAGTNEQFF. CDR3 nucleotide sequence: TGTGCCAGCAGCTTTGTGGTAGCGGGGACCAATGAGCAGTTCTTC. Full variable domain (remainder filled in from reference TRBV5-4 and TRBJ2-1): ETGVTQSPTHLIKTRGQQVTLRCSSQSGHNTVSWYQQALGQGPQFIFQYYREEENGRGNFPPRFSGLQFPNYSSELNVNALELDDSALYLCASSFVVAGTNEQFFGPGTRLTVL.

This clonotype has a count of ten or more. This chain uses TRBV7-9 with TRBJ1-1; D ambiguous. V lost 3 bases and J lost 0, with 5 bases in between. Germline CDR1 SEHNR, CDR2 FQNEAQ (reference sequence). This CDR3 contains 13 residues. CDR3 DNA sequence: TGTGCCAGCAGCTTTAGCGTGAACACTGAAGCTTTCTTT. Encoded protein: CASSFSVNTEAFF.

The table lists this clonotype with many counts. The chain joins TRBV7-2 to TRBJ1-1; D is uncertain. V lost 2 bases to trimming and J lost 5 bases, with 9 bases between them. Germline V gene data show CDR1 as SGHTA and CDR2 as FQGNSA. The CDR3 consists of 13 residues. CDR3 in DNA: TGTGCCAGCAGCTTACAGCGTCAAACTGAAGCTTTCTTT. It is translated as CASSLQRQTEAFF. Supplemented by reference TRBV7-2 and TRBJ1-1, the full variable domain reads GAGVSQSPSNKVTEKGKDVELRCDPISGHTALYWYRQSLGQGLEFLIYFQGNSAPDKSGLPSDRFSAERTGGSVSTLTIQRTQQEDSAVYLCASSLQRQTEAFFGQGTRLTVV.

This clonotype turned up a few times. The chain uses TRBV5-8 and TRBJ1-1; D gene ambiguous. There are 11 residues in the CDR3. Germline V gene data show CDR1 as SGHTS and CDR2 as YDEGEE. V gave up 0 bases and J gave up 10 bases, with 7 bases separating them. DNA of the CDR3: TGTGCCAGCAGCTTGGGAATCGGAGCTTTCTTT. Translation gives CASSLGIGAFF.

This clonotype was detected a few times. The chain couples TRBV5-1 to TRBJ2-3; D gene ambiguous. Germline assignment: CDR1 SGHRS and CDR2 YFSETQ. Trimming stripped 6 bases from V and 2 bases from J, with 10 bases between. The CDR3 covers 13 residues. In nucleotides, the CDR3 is TGCGCCAGCAAGGAGATATCCACAGATACGCAGTATTTT. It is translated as CASKEISTDTQYF.

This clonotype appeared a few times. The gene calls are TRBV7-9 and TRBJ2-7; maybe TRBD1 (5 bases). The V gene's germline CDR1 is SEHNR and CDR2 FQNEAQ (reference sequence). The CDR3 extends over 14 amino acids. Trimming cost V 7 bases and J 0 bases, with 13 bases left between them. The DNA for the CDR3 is TGTGCCAGCACCATATTGGACAACTCCTACGAGCAGTACTTC. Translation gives CASTILDNSYEQYF.

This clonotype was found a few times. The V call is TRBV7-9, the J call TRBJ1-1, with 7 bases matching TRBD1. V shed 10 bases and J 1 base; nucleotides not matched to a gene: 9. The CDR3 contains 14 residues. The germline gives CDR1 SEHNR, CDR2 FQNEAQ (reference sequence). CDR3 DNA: TGTGCCACACGAACCGGGACAGCGAACACTGAAGCTTTCTTT. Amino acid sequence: CATRTGTANTEAFF.

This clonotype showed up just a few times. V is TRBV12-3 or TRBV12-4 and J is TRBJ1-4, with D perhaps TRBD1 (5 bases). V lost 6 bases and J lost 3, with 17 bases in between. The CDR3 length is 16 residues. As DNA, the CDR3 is TGTGCCAGCAGACCCTCCCCAGGGACCTCTAATGAAAAACTGTTTTTT. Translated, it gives CASRPSPGTSNEKLFF.

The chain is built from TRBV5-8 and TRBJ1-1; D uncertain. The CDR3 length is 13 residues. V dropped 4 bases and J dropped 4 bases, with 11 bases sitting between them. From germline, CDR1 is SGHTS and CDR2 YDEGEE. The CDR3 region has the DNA TGTGCCAGCAGCCGTGAGATCGGCACTGAAGCTTTCTTT. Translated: CASSREIGTEAFF.

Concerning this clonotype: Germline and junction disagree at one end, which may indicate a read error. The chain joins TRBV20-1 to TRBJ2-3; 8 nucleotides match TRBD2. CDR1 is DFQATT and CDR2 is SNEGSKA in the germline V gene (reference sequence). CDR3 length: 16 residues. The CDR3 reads CSAFPGLAASTDAQYF. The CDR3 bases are TGCAGTGCTTTTCCCGGACTAGCCGCTAGCACAGATGCGCAGTATTTT.

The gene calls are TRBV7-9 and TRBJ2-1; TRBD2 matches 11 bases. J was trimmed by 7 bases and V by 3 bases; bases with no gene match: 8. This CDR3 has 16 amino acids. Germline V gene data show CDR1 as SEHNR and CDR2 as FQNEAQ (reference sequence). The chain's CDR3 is CASSFGTSGFGNEQFF. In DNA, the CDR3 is TGTGCCAGCAGCTTCGGGACTAGCGGTTTTGGGAATGAGCAGTTCTTC.

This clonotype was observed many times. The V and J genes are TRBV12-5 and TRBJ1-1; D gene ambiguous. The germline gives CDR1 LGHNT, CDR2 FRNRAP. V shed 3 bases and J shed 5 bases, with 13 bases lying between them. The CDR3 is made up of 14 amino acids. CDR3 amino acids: CASGLEGVETEAFF. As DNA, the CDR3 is TGTGCTAGTGGTTTAGAGGGCGTCGAGACTGAAGCTTTCTTT.

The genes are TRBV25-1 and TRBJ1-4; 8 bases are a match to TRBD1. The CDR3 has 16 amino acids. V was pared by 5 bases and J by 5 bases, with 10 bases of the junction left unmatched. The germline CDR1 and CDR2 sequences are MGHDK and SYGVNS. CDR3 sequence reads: CASSPDRGRRNEKLFF. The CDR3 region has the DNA TGTGCCAGCAGTCCCGACAGGGGAAGGAGGAATGAAAAACTGTTTTTT.

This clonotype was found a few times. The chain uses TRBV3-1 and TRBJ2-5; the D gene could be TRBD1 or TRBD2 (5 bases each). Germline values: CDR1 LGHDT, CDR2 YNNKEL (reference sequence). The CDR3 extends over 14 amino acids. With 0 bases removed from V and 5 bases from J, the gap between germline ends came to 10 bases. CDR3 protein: CASSQDQGAETQYF. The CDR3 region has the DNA TGTGCCAGCAGCCAAGATCAGGGAGCCGAGACCCAGTACTTC.

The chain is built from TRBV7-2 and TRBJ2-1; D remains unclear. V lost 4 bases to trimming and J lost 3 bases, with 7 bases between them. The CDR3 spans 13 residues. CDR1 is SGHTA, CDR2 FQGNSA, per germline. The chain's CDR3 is CASSSYVYNEQFF. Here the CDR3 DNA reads TGTGCCAGCAGCTCCTATGTCTACAATGAGCAGTTCTTC. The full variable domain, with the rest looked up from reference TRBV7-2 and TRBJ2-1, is GAGVSQSPSNKVTEKGKDVELRCDPISGHTALYWYRQSLGQGLEFLIYFQGNSAPDKSGLPSDRFSAERTGGSVSTLTIQRTQQEDSAVYLCASSSYVYNEQFFGPGTRLTVL.

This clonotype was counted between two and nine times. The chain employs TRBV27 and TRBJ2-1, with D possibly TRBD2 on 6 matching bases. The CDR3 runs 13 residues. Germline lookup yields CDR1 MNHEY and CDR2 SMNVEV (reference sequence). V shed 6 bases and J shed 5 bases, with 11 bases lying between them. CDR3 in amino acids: CASSRLENNEQFF. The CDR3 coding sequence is TGTGCCAGCAGCAGACTAGAGAACAATGAGCAGTTCTTC.

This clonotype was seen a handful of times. In DNA form, the CDR3 reads TGTGCCAGCAGCCCCTTGGGGACCGTTAGCTCCTACGAGCAGTACTTC. It translates to CASSPLGTVSSYEQYF. This chain connects TRBV14 to TRBJ2-7; possibly TRBD1 or TRBD2 for D (5 bases each). CDR1 and CDR2 from the germline V gene are SGHDN and FVKESK. This CDR3 spans 16 amino acids. The V end was cut by 4 bases, the J end by 0 bases, with 16 bases between.

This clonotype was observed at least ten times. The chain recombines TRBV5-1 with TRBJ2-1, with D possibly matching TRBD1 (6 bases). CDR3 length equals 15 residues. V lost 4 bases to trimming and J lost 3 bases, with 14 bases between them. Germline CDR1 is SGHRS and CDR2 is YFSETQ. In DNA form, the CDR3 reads TGCGCCAGCAGCACCCGACAGGAGAACTACAATGAGCAGTTCTTC. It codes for CASSTRQENYNEQFF.

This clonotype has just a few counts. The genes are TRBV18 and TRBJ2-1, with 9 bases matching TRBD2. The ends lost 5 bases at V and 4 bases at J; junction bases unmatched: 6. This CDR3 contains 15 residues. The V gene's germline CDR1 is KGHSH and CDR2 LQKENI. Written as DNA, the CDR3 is TGTGCCAGCTCAACGGCGACTAGCGGATACAATGAGCAGTTCTTC. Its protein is CASSTATSGYNEQFF.

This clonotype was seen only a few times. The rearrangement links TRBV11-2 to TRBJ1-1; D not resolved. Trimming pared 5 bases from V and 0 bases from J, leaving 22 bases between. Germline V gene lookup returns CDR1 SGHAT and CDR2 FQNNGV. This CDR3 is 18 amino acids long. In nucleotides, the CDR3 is TGTGCCAGCAGCCCCACGCGGTTACTGTTCCTTATGAACACTGAAGCTTTCTTT. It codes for CASSPTRLLFLMNTEAFF.

In DNA, the CDR3 is TGTGCCACCGCTAGGGACTCTTTATACGAGCAGTACTTC. This sequence encodes CATARDSLYEQYF. V and J are TRBV15 and TRBJ2-7; D might be TRBD2 (6 bases). Trimming took off 8 bases at V and 4 bases at J, with 15 bases between the two ends. The CDR3 is 13 residues long. Germline V gene data show CDR1 as LNHNV and CDR2 as YYDKDF (reference sequence).

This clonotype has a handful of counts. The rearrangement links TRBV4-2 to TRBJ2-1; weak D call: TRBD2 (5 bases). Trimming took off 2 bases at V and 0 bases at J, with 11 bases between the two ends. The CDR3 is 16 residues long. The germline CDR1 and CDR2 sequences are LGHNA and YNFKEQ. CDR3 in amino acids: CASSQSPAVSYNEQFF. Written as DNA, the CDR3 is TGTGCCAGCAGCCAATCACCAGCGGTCTCCTACAATGAGCAGTTCTTC.